This T cell receptor beta chain was documented in a study of control samples from healthy donors and cancer patients. Sequencing used immunoSEQ multiplex PCR; TCRdb keeps in-frame clones, though not all of them. The table has 85,000 to 100,000 clones, 85% to 95% seen once. The CDR3 sequence is 12 residues long. V was shortened by 3 bases and J by 3 bases, with 6 bases between the two germline ends. Germline CDR1 and CDR2: MDHEN and SYDVKM. The sequence was collected from a man between 18 and 29 years old in good health. J is TRBJ2-7 and V is TRBV28, with D maybe TRBD2 (5 bases). Sample: blood. This chain's CDR3 is CASSFRGYEQYF. The CDR3 region has the DNA TGTGCCAGCAGTTTCCGGGGCTACGAGCAGTACTTC.